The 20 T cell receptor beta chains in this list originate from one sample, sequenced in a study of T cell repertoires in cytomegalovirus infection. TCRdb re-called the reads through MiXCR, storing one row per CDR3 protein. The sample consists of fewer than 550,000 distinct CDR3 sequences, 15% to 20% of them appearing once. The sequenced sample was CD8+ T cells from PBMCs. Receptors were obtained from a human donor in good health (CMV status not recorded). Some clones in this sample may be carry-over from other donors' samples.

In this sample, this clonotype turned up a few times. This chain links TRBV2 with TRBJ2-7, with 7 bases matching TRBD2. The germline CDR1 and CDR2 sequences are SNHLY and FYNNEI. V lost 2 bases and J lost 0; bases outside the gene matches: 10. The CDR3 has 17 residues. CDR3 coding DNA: TGTGCCAGCAGTGAACCCCCTAGCGGAGGGACCTCCTACGAGCAGTACTTC. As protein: CASSEPPSGGTSYEQYF.

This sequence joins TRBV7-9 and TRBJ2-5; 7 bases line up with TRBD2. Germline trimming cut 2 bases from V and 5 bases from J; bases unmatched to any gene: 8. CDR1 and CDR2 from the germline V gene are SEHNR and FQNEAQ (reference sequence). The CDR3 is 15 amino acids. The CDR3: CASSLLGGSWETQYF. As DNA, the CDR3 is TGTGCCAGCAGCTTACTGGGGGGGTCATGGGAGACCCAGTACTTC.

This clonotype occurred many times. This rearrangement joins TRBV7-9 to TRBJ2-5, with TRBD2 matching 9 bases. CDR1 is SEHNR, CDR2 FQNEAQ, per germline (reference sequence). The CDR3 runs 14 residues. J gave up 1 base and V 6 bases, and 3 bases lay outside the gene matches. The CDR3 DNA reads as TGTGCCAGCAGTAAGACTAGCGGCCAAGAGACCCAGTACTTC. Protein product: CASSKTSGQETQYF.

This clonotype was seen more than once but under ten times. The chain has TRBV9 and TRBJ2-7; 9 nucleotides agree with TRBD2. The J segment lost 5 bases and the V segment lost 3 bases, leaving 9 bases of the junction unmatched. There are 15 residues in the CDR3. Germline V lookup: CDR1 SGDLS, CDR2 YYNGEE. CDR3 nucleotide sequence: TGTGCCAGCAGCGCCACACTGGCTAGCGGGGACGAGCAGTACTTC. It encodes CASSATLASGDEQYF. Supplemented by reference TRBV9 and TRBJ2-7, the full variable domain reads DSGVTQTPKHLITATGQRVTLRCSPRSGDLSVYWYQQSLDQGLQFLIQYYNGEERAKGNILERFSAQQFPDLHSELNLSSLELGDSALYFCASSATLASGDEQYFGPGTRLTVT.

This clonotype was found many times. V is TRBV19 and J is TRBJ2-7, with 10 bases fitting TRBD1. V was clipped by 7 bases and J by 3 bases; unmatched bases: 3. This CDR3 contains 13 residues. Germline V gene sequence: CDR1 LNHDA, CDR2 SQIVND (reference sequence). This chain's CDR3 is CASKDRGDYEQYF. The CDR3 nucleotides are TGTGCCAGTAAGGACAGGGGGGACTACGAGCAGTACTTC.

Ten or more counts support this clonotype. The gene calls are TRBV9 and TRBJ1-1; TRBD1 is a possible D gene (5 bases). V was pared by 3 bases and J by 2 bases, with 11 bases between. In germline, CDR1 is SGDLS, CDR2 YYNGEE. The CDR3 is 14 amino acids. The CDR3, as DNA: TGTGCCAGCAGCGGAGCGGGGGGTAACACTGAAGCTTTCTTT. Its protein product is CASSGAGGNTEAFF.

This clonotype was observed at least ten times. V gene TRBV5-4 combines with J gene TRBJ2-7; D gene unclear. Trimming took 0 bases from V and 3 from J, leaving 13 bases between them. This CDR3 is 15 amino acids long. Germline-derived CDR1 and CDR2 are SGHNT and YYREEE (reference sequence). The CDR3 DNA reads TGTGCCAGCAGCTTGGATTCAGGAAATCTCTACGAGCAGTACTTC. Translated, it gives CASSLDSGNLYEQYF.

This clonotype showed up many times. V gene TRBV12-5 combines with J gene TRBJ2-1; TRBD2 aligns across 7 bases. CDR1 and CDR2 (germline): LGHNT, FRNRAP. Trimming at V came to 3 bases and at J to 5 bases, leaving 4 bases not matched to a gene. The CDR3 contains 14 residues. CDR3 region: CASGFGTMNNEQFF. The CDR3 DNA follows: TGTGCTAGTGGTTTTGGGACTATGAACAATGAGCAGTTCTTC.

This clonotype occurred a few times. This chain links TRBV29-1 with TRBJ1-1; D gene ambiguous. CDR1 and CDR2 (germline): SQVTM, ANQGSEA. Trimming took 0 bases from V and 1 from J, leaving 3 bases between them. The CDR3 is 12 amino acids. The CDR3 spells CSVEEGNTEAFF. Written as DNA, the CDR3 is TGCAGCGTTGAAGAAGGGAACACTGAAGCTTTCTTT.

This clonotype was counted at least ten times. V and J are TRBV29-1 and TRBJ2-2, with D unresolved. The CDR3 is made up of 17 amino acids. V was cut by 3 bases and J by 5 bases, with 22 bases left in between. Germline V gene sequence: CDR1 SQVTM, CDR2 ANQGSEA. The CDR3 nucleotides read TGCAGCGTTGAGTTGGTTCTTGGTAGCTTGACGACCGGGGAGCTGTTTTTT. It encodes CSVELVLGSLTTGELFF.

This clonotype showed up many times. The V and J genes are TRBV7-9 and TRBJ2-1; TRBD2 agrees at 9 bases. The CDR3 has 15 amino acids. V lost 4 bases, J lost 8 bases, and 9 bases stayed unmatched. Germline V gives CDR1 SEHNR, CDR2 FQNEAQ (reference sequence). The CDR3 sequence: CASSSKESGGYEQFF. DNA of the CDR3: TGTGCCAGCAGCTCAAAAGAGAGCGGGGGGTATGAGCAGTTCTTC.

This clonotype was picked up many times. Written as DNA, the CDR3 is TGTGCCAGCAGCCTTTCTACGGAGGGGGTAAATGAAAAACTGTTTTTT. Protein product: CASSLSTEGVNEKLFF. The gene calls are TRBV7-8 and TRBJ1-4; D is perhaps TRBD1 (6 bases). CDR1 is SGHVS, CDR2 FQNEAQ, per germline. The CDR3 runs 16 residues. V lost 5 bases and J 5 bases, leaving 18 bases between the germline ends.

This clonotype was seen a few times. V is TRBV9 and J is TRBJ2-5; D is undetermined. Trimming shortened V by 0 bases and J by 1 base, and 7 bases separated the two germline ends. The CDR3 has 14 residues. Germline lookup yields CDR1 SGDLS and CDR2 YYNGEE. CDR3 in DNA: TGTGCCAGCAGCGTAGCTAACGGCCAAGAGACCCAGTACTTC. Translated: CASSVANGQETQYF. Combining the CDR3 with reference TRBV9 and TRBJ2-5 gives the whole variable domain DSGVTQTPKHLITATGQRVTLRCSPRSGDLSVYWYQQSLDQGLQFLIQYYNGEERAKGNILERFSAQQFPDLHSELNLSSLELGDSALYFCASSVANGQETQYFGPGTRLLVL.

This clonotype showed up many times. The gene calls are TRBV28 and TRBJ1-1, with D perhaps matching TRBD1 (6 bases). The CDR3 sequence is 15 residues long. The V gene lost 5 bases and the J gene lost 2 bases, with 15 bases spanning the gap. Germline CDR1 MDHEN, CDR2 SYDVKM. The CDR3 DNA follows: TGTGCCAGCAGTCTAAGAACAGGGTTAAACACTGAAGCTTTCTTT. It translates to CASSLRTGLNTEAFF.

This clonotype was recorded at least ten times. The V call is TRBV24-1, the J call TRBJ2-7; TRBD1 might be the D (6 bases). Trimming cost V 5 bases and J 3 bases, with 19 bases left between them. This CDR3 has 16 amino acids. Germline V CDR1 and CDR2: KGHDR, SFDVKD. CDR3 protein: CATSAPRTEVNYEQYF. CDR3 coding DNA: TGTGCCACCAGTGCTCCGCGGACAGAGGTGAACTACGAGCAGTACTTC.

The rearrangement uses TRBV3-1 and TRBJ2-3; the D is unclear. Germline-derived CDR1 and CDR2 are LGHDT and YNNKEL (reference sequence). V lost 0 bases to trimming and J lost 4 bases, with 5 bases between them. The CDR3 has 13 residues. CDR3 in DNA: TGTGCCAGCAGCCAAGATAGGTCAGATACGCAGTATTTT. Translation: CASSQDRSDTQYF.

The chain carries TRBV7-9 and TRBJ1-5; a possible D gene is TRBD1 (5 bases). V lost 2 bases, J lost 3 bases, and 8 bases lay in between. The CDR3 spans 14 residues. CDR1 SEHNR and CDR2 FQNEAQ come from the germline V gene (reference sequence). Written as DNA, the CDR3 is TGTGCCAGCAGCTTAAAGGGGCACAATCAGCCCCAGCATTTT. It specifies CASSLKGHNQPQHF.

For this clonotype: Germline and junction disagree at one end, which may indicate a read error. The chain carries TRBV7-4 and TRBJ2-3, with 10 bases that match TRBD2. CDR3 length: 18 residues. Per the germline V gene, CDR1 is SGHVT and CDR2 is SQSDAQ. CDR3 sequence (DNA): TGTACCAGCAGTCCCTGGGCTAGCGGGAGTCGTGGCACAGATACGCAGTATTTT. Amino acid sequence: CTSSPWASGSRGTDTQYF.

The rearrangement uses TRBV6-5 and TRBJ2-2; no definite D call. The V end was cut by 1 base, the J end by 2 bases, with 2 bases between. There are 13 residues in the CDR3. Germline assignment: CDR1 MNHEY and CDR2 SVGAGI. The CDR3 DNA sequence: TGTGCCAGCAGTTACTATAACACCGGGGAGCTGTTTTTT. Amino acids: CASSYYNTGELFF.

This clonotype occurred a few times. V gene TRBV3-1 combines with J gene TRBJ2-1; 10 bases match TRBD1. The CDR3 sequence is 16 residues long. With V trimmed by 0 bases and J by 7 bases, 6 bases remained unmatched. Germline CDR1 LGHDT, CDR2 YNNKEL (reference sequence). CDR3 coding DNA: TGTGCCAGCAGCCAAGATCTGTGGACAGGGGGGAATGAGCAGTTCTTC. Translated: CASSQDLWTGGNEQFF.